This paragraph covers one TCR beta chain sequence. What it binds is unknown. The sample belongs to a study of cytomegalovirus exposure and HLA in healthy donors. About the research overall: Around four fifths of 398 genotyped donors fell in the Caucasian-associated ancestry cluster. Overall study findings and caveats: Reportedly, cytomegalovirus status was diagnosed with high sensitivity and specificity. Whilst most TCR sequences proved rare, a subset of public TCRs occurred across many donors. Across donors, presence/absence analyses took sequencing depth to be roughly uniform.

V trimming: 5 bases; J trimming: 1 base; junction bases outside the gene matches: 7. The germline gives CDR1 LNHNV, CDR2 YYDKDF (reference sequence). The CDR3 runs to 15 residues. 13 Jbeta primers and 60 Vbeta primers were used for the PCR. Produced via immunoSEQ multiplex PCR; TCRdb's table is partial and in-frame only. Its table lists 65,000 to 95,000 clones. Material: PBMCs. The genes are TRBV15 and TRBJ1-2; 7 bases are shared with TRBD1. This sequence originates from a female donor in good health and CMV-seropositive. CDR3 bases: TGTGCCACCAGCGGCCCGACAGGGATTAACTATGGCTACACCTTC. It codes for CATSGPTGINYGYTF.